The 9 T cell receptor beta chains below were found in one sample sequenced in a study of shared clonotypes between healthy human individuals. The table came from immunoSEQ multiplex PCR; TCRdb's copy has only in-frame clones and leaves some out. The sample includes 1.5 million to 2.5 million clones, over 85% of them seen just once. As defined, naive CD8 cells were CD45RO-negative and positively selected for CCR7, with terminally differentiated effector memory CD45RA+ cells excluded. Input material: naive CD8+ T cells sorted from blood. The receptors come from a man between 18 and 29 years old in good health.

As DNA, the CDR3 is TGTGCCAGCAGCTTAGGAGGGGATATGAACACTGAAGCTTTCTTT. It codes for CASSLGGDMNTEAFF. The chain has TRBV13 and TRBJ1-1; D might be TRBD1 (5 bases). Germline V gene sequence: CDR1 PRHDT, CDR2 FYEKMQ (reference sequence). This CDR3 is built from 15 residues. Trimming removed 0 bases from V and 0 bases from J, with 8 bases in between.

On this clone itself: Other DNA sequences in this specimen translate into the identical CDR3. V and J are TRBV7-2 and TRBJ1-2, with TRBD1 matching 9 bases. The J segment lost 7 bases and the V segment lost 1 base, leaving 1 base of the junction unmatched. Germline V gene data show CDR1 as SGHTA and CDR2 as FQGNSA. The CDR3 consists of 13 residues. DNA for the CDR3: TGTGCCAGCAGCTTAGTGACAGGGGGTGGCTACACCTTC. Amino acids: CASSLVTGGGYTF.

This clone came up once. The gene calls are TRBV30 and TRBJ1-6; 9 bases are a match to TRBD1. The V gene end was trimmed by 2 bases and the J gene end by 4 bases; junction bases not matched to a gene: 6. The CDR3 runs 16 residues. Germline V gene data show CDR1 as GTSNPN and CDR2 as SVGIG (reference sequence). The CDR3 here is CAWSPMTGGYNSPLHF. CDR3 DNA: TGTGCCTGGAGTCCCATGACAGGGGGATATAATTCACCCCTCCACTTT.

This chain joins TRBV10-3 and TRBJ2-3, with 8 bases aligning to TRBD2. Germline V gene data show CDR1 as ENHRY and CDR2 as SYGVKD. J lost 6 bases, V lost 0 bases, and 11 bases had no gene match. The CDR3 sequence is 17 residues long. CDR3 DNA: TGTGCCATCAGTGAGTCGTGGGGGACTAGTGGAGCGGATACGCAGTATTTT. Translating gives CAISESWGTSGADTQYF.

The rearrangement uses TRBV5-6 and TRBJ1-1; tentatively, D is TRBD1 (5 bases). This CDR3 is 14 amino acids long. The V end lost 2 bases, the J end lost 3 bases, and 11 bases lay between the germline ends. Germline values: CDR1 SGHDT, CDR2 YYEEEE. In DNA, the CDR3 is TGTGCCAGCAGCTTAAATGCAGGGTACACTGAAGCTTTCTTT. Protein product: CASSLNAGYTEAFF.

This clone was counted once. The chain joins TRBV4-3 to TRBJ2-5; a weak D match, TRBD1 (6 bases). This CDR3 has 15 amino acids. V lost 2 bases and J 1 base, leaving 11 bases between the germline ends. CDR1 is LGHNA, CDR2 YSLEER, per germline. CDR3 residues: CASSQLTGTQETQYF. The CDR3 DNA is TGCGCCAGCAGCCAACTAACAGGGACCCAAGAGACCCAGTACTTC.

The gene calls are TRBV7-9 and TRBJ2-7, with TRBD1 matching over 9 bases. Germline trimming cut 0 bases from V and 0 bases from J; bases unmatched to any gene: 9. Germline V gives CDR1 SEHNR, CDR2 FQNEAQ (reference sequence). The CDR3 is 18 residues long. In DNA form, the CDR3 reads TGTGCCAGCAGCTTAGCGACGATCGGACAGGGGAGCTCCTACGAGCAGTACTTC. Protein: CASSLATIGQGSSYEQYF.

This chain joins TRBV6-1 and TRBJ1-1, with D perhaps TRBD1 (5 bases). This CDR3 is 16 amino acids long. Germline V gene data show CDR1 as MNHNS and CDR2 as SASEGT. Trimming shortened V by 3 bases and J by 5 bases, and 19 bases separated the two germline ends. The CDR3 sequence is CASSDPGGRGWTEAFF. The CDR3 nucleotides are TGTGCCAGCAGTGATCCGGGGGGACGAGGGTGGACTGAAGCTTTCTTT.

The chain carries TRBV4-1 and TRBJ2-7; 9 bases map to TRBD2. The CDR3 consists of 16 residues. Germline V gene lookup returns CDR1 MGHRA and CDR2 YSYEKL. V lost 0 bases, J lost 4 bases, and 7 bases stayed unmatched. As DNA, the CDR3 is TGCGCCAGCAGCCAAGATCACTGGACTAGCGTTTACGAGCAGTACTTC. Its protein product is CASSQDHWTSVYEQYF.